This T cell receptor beta chain originates from a study of vaccination effects on CD4 cells after COVID-19. Study context: After the second dose, samples were taken at median day 72.

Sequenced by immunoSEQ multiplex PCR; TCRdb stores in-frame clones only, minus some. The table has just under 30,000 clones, roughly 74% seen once; the top ten hold 17%. Before any sequencing was done, the ViraFEST assay used viral peptide pools to expand antigen-specific CD4+ T cells. Following an approximately 11-day culture, CD4+ T cells were purified. Vaccination of participants consisted of two doses of either the BNT162b2 or mRNA-1273 vaccine. The vaccine recipients had no prior SARS-CoV-2 infection, with negative nucleocapsid antibodies. Cultures used about 2 million PBMC per well, roughly 11 IU/ml IL-2 and approximately 10 ug/ml peptides. The CDR3 runs to 11 residues. CDR1 MNHNS and CDR2 SASEGT come from the germline V gene. Deletions cut 2 bases from V and 8 bases from J, with 4 bases between. This clone was recorded a few times. Its antigen is unidentified. Study-wide findings and caveats: Small numbers of convalescent patients limited the study. It also lacked early post-infection timepoints.

Here the sequenced sample was CD4+ T cells from PBMCs cultured with HCoV-OC43 spike peptides, taken after COVID-19 vaccination. As for subset: HCoV-OC43 spike overlapping peptide pool stimulation. This chain links TRBV6-1 with TRBJ2-1; no reliable D call. This clonotype was obtained from a human donor who received a COVID-19 vaccine. For the CDR3, the DNA is TGTGCCAGCAGTGAACGTTATGAGCAGTTCTTC. This codes for CASSERYEQFF.